The rows below give T cell receptor beta chains drawn from one sample of a study of blood T cell repertoires in COVID-19. Using immunoSEQ multiplex PCR, the repertoire was profiled, and TCRdb retains in-frame clones only, with some absent. Found here are just over 70,000 clones, around 91% of them singletons; the top ten hold 7% to 9.5%. Sequencing was done on a sample of peripheral blood. These receptors came from a human donor in a cohort sampled during active COVID-19. Both conserved end residues are part of each CDR3. A D gene is named only where the DNA matches it firmly. Size tells how often a clone was seen (once, few, many) or the class of an expanded clone, and some rows leave it out.

j_call,d_call,v_call,clone_size,cdr3_nt,cdr3_aa
TRBJ1-6,.,TRBV11-2,.,TGTGCCAGCAGCTTTGCAAGCCACAGGAGCAGCTCCTATAATTCACCCCTCCACTTT,CASSFASHRSSSYNSPLHF
TRBJ2-1,.,TRBV10-3,.,TGTGCCATCAGTGAACGAGGGGGTGAGCAGTTCTTC,CAISERGGEQFF
TRBJ1-1,TRBD1,TRBV4-2,.,TGTGCCAGCAGCCAAGTTGAGGGGGCAAACGCTGAAGCTTTCTTT,CASSQVEGANAEAFF
TRBJ1-1,.,TRBV19,once,TGTGCCAGTTCGGGACAATTGAACACTGAAGCTTTCTTT,CASSGQLNTEAFF
TRBJ2-6,TRBD1,TRBV5-4,.,TGTGCCAGCAGCCCCTGGACAGGGACCGGGGCCAACGTCCTGACTTTC,CASSPWTGTGANVLTF
TRBJ1-3,TRBD1,TRBV11-2,once,TGTGCCAGCAGCTTAGGTCGAGGGACAGGGAACTCTGGAAACACCATATATTTT,CASSLGRGTGNSGNTIYF
TRBJ1-5,.,TRBV24-1,.,TGTGCCACCAGTGCCGGTAAGGGGTTTCAGCCCCAGCATTTT,CATSAGKGFQPQHF
TRBJ1-1,.,TRBV6-5,.,TGTGCCAGCAGTTCCCGGGTCCGAATTATCACTGAAGCTTTCTTT,CASSSRVRIITEAFF
TRBJ2-7,TRBD1,TRBV19,.,TGTGCCAGTACTATACGACAGGGATCCTACGAGCAGTACTTC,CASTIRQGSYEQYF
TRBJ1-1,.,TRBV27,.,TGTGCCAGCAGTTACGGAGGCTCGAACACTGAAGCTTTCTTT,CASSYGGSNTEAFF
TRBJ2-3,TRBD1,TRBV7-9,.,TGTGCCAGCAGCCACAGGGGGCTGGGAGATACGCAGTATTTT,CASSHRGLGDTQYF
TRBJ1-2,TRBD1,TRBV29-1,.,TGCAGCGTTGAGTTTAGGGGACAGGACGCCTATGGCTACACCTTC,CSVEFRGQDAYGYTF
TRBJ2-7,.,TRBV30,.,TGTGCCTGGAGTCCCAGGGGGGTGTTGGGCTACGAGCAGTACTTC,CAWSPRGVLGYEQYF
TRBJ2-7,.,TRBV19,.,TGTGCCAGTAGTATCCAGGGCTACGAGCAGTACTTC,CASSIQGYEQYF
TRBJ1-1,.,TRBV2,.,TGTGCCATGCAGCCCGGGCAGGGCACTGAAGCTTTCTTT,CAMQPGQGTEAFF
TRBJ2-7,TRBD1,TRBV4-1,once,TGCGCCAGCAGCCAAGGGGACAGGCCCTACGAGCAGTACTTC,CASSQGDRPYEQYF
TRBJ2-7,TRBD1,TRBV15,.,TGTGCCACCAGCAGTAGTTCCCGGACAGGGGTCTACGAGCAGTACTTC,CATSSSSRTGVYEQYF
TRBJ1-4,.,TRBV27,.,TGTGCCTGCGGCAGGGTAGACGAAAAACTGTTTTTT,CACGRVDEKLFF
TRBJ2-7,.,TRBV28,.,TGTGCCAGCCGCCCCGGGGTTTCGCACTCCTACGAGCAGTACTTC,CASRPGVSHSYEQYF
TRBJ1-2,TRBD1,TRBV7-2,once,TGTGCCAGCAGCTTAGGAGGGGGCGCAAGTGGCTACACCTTC,CASSLGGGASGYTF
TRBJ1-1,TRBD1,TRBV28,.,TGTGCCAGCAGTTTAGTGGACAGGGGGACTGAAGCTTTCTTT,CASSLVDRGTEAFF
TRBJ2-2,TRBD2,TRBV24-1,once,TGTGCCACCAGTGACCCAAGACTAGCGGGTGACACCGGGGAGCTGTTTTTT,CATSDPRLAGDTGELFF
TRBJ1-2,.,TRBV12-3/TRBV12-4,.,TGTGCCAGCAGTTTTAACCCGGGCTATGGCTACACCTTC,CASSFNPGYGYTF
TRBJ1-1,TRBD1,TRBV10-1,.,TGCGCCGGAGGACAGGGGGGTATGAACACTGAAGCTTTCTTT,CAGGQGGMNTEAFF
TRBJ2-7,TRBD1,TRBV11-2,.,TGTGCCAGCAGCTTAGGGGGGACAGAACCGTACTTC,CASSLGGTEPYF
TRBJ1-3,.,TRBV10-3,.,TGTGCCATCAGTGAGCCGTATACAGTTAGCTCTGGAAACACCATATATTTT,CAISEPYTVSSGNTIYF
TRBJ1-3,.,TRBV10-3,.,TGTGCCATCAGGAGGGACATCGCTGGAAACACCATATATTTT,CAIRRDIAGNTIYF
TRBJ1-3,.,TRBV10-1,once,TGCGCCAGCAGTGAGGGGACAAGCTCTGGAAACACCATATATTTT,CASSEGTSSGNTIYF
TRBJ2-7,.,TRBV30,few,TGTGCCTGGAGTGTTAGCCGGGAGGAGCAGTACTTC,CAWSVSREEQYF
TRBJ1-5,TRBD1,TRBV9,.,TGTGCCAGCAGCGTGGGGGGACAGGACAATCAGCCCCAGCATTTT,CASSVGGQDNQPQHF
TRBJ1-2,.,TRBV7-9,.,TGTGCCAGCAGCCGAACGGGGTTCGAAGGATCCCATGGCTACACCTTC,CASSRTGFEGSHGYTF
TRBJ2-7,TRBD1,TRBV9,.,TGTGCCAGCAGCGTAGAGGGGGGGACAGGGCCGTACGAGCAGTACTTC,CASSVEGGTGPYEQYF
TRBJ1-2,TRBD1,TRBV28,.,TGTGCCAGCAGTCCAACGCAAAGGACAGGGGGATGGAGCTATGGCTACACCTTC,CASSPTQRTGGWSYGYTF
TRBJ1-1,.,TRBV20-1,.,TGCAGTGCTAGCTTTAACACTGAAGCTTTCTTT,CSASFNTEAFF
TRBJ1-1,.,TRBV7-8,.,TGTGCCAGCAGCAAAGCTGTATTGGAGCGCACTGAAGCTTTCTTT,CASSKAVLERTEAFF
TRBJ1-4,.,TRBV13,.,TGTGCCAGCAGCCGCGGACAGAATGAAAAACTGTTTTTT,CASSRGQNEKLFF
TRBJ2-7,.,TRBV2,.,TGTGCCAGCAGTGAAGCGGGGGGGCATTTTGGCGAGCAGTACTTC,CASSEAGGHFGEQYF
TRBJ1-5,TRBD1,TRBV9,.,TGTGCCAGCAGCCCCGCGACAGGGGTAAATCAGCCCCAGCATTTT,CASSPATGVNQPQHF
TRBJ2-7,.,TRBV7-2,.,TGTGCCAGCAGCTTACTCCGGACAGAGCAGTACTTC,CASSLLRTEQYF
TRBJ1-2,TRBD1,TRBV3-1/TRBV3-2,once,TGTGCCAGCAGCACCACAGGGGCCGGAGACTATGGCTACACCTTC,CASSTTGAGDYGYTF
TRBJ1-1,.,TRBV30,.,TGTGCCTGGAGTGTGGGGGCTTGGGGCACTGAAGCTTTCTTT,CAWSVGAWGTEAFF
TRBJ1-1,.,TRBV11-2,.,TGTGCCAGCAGCTTAGTGTGGCAGGGAAAACCTGAAGCTTTCTTT,CASSLVWQGKPEAFF
TRBJ1-2,.,TRBV30,.,TGTGCCTGGAGCGGCGCACAGGGACTACTTAACTATGGCTACACCTTC,CAWSGAQGLLNYGYTF
TRBJ1-2,.,TRBV6-5,.,TGTGCCAGCAGTTACACAATAAGCGGGAGGGACTATGGCTACACCTTC,CASSYTISGRDYGYTF
TRBJ2-7,.,TRBV27,.,TGTGCCAGCAGCCCCACAGCGAGGGCCTACGAGCAGTACTTC,CASSPTARAYEQYF
TRBJ2-7,.,TRBV10-3,.,TGTGCCATCAGGGGTGGGGGGTACGAGCAGTACTTC,CAIRGGGYEQYF
TRBJ2-7,TRBD2,TRBV29-1,.,TGCAGCGTTACCGGGGAGGGGAGGTACGAGCAGTACTTC,CSVTGEGRYEQYF